This T cell receptor beta chain appears in the sequencing data of a study of cytomegalovirus exposure and HLA in healthy donors. The germline CDR1 and CDR2 sequences are SQVTM and ANQGSEA. This CDR3 region has 21 residues. V shed 6 bases and J 2 bases; nucleotides not matched to a gene: 24. The PCR ran on 60 Vbeta and 13 Jbeta primers. Sequenced by immunoSEQ multiplex PCR; TCRdb stores in-frame clones only, minus some. In the table there are approximately 200,000 clones, around 80% of which are singletons. This sequence joins TRBV29-1 and TRBJ2-3; 12 positions agree with TRBD1. The sequence derives from a woman in her twenties or thirties in good health and CMV-seropositive. Sample: PBMCs. The CDR3 region has the DNA TGCAGCGTCAGGCACCCTAAACGGGGACAGGGGGCTCGTTTCCTCACAGATACGCAGTATTTT. It translates to CSVRHPKRGQGARFLTDTQYF.